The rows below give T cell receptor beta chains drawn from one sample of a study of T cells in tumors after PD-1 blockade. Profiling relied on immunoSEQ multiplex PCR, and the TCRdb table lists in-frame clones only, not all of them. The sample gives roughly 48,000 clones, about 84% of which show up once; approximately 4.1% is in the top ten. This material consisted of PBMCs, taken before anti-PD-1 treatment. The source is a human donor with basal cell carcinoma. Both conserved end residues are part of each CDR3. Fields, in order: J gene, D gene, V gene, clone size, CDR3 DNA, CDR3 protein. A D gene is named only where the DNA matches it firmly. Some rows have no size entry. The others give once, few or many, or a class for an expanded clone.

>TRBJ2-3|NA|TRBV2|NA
TGTGCCAGCAGTGCTGTGGGAACAGATACGCAGTATTTT
CASSAVGTDTQYF
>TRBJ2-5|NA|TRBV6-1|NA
TGTGCCAGCAGTGAAGCCCGGGAGACCCAGTACTTC
CASSEARETQYF
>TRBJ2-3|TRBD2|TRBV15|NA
TGTGCCACCAGCAGAGATCCAGCGGGGGCAGATACGCAGTATTTT
CATSRDPAGADTQYF
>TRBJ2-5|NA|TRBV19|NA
TGTGCCAGTAGTATGGGGGGGACAGTACAAGAGACCCAGTACTTC
CASSMGGTVQETQYF
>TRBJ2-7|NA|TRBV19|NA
TGTGCCAGTAGTGCGGCCTACGAGCAGTACTTC
CASSAAYEQYF
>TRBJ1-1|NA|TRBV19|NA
TGTGCCAGTAGTATAGAGGGCTCTTGGACTGAAGCTTTCTTT
CASSIEGSWTEAFF
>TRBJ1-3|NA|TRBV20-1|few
TGCAGTGCTAGTGACCCTAGCTCTGGAAACACCATATATTTT
CSASDPSSGNTIYF
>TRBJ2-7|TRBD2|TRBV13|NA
TGTGCCAGCAGCTTGGAGACGCGGGGGATCGACGAGCAGTACTTC
CASSLETRGIDEQYF
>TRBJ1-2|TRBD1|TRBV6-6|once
TGTGCCAGCAGTTACGCGGGACAGGGGAACTATGGCTACACCTTC
CASSYAGQGNYGYTF
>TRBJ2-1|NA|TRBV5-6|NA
TGTGCCAGCAGCTTGGTGCGCCGGGGGCTGTACAATGAGCAGTTCTTC
CASSLVRRGLYNEQFF
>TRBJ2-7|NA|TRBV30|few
TGTGCCTCCTCCCGCGGAGCCTTCGGACACTTC
CASSRGAFGHF
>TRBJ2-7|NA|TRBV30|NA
TGTGCCTGGAGAGACAGCCCCGGTACCTACGAGCAGTACTTC
CAWRDSPGTYEQYF
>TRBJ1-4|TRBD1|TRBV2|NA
TGTGCCAGCAACCCCGGGACAGGCTTTAATGAAAAACTGTTTTTT
CASNPGTGFNEKLFF
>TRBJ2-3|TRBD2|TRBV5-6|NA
TGTGCCAGCAGCTTGAGCGGGGGGATCCCGATTAGCACAGATACGCAGTATTTT
CASSLSGGIPISTDTQYF
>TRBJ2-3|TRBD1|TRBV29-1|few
TGCAGCGCAGGACAGGGGACAGATACGCAGTATTTT
CSAGQGTDTQYF
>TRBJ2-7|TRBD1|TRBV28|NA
TGTGCCAGCAGTTCAGGACAGGTTTCTTCCTACGAGCAGTACTTC
CASSSGQVSSYEQYF
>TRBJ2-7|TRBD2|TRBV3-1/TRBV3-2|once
TGTGCCAGCAGCCCTAGCGGGCGAGCCTACGAGCAGTACTTC
CASSPSGRAYEQYF
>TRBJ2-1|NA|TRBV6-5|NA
TGTGCCAGCAGCTTGGAGGGGGAGCAGTTCTTC
CASSLEGEQFF
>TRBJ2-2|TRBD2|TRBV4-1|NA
TGCGCCAGCAGCCAAGTTCCTAGCGGGGCGGCGAACACCGGGGAGCTGTTTTTT
CASSQVPSGAANTGELFF
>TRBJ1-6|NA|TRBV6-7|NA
TGTGCCAGCACCCAAGAGGCAGGGGATAATTCACCCCTCCACTTT
CASTQEAGDNSPLHF
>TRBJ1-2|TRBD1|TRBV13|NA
TGTGCCAGCAGCTCGGACAGGGGGCCCTATGGCTACACCTTC
CASSSDRGPYGYTF
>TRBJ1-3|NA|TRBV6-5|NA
TGTGCCAGCAGTATAGTTACTTCTGGAAACACCATATATTTT
CASSIVTSGNTIYF
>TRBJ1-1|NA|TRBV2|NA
TGTGCCAGCAGTGATAACCGAGTTAACACTGAAGCTTTCTTT
CASSDNRVNTEAFF
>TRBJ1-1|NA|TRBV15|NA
TGTGCCACCAGCAGAGACGGGACGTTTGATAGGTGCACTGAAGCTTTCTTT
CATSRDGTFDRCTEAFF
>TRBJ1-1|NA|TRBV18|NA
TGTGCCAGCTCACCATTCCGGGACACCACTGAAGCTTTCTTT
CASSPFRDTTEAFF
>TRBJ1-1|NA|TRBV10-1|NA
TGCGCCAGCAGTGTGGCCAGCGGCCTTGAAGCTTTCTTT
CASSVASGLEAFF
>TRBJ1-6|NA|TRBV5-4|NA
TGTGCCAGCAGCTTGATTGGACCATTGGGGTATAATTCACCCCTCCACTTT
CASSLIGPLGYNSPLHF